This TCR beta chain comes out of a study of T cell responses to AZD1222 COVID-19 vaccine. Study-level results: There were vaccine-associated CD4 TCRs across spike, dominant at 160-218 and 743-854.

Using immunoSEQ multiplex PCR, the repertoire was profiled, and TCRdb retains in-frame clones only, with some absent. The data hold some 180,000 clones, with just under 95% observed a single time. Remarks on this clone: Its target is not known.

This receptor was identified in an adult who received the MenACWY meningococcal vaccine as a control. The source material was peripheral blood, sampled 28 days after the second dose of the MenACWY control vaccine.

CDR3 residues: CASSEEGLNNQPQHF. In DNA, the CDR3 is TGTGCCAGCAGTGAAGAGGGTCTGAACAATCAGCCCCAGCATTTT. The chain recombines TRBV2 with TRBJ1-5; no clear D. This CDR3 has 15 amino acids. Per germline, CDR1 SNHLY and CDR2 FYNNEI. V was shortened by 1 base and J by 3 bases, with 10 bases between the two germline ends.